A selection of T cell receptor beta chains follows, all from one sample in a study of cytomegalovirus exposure and HLA in healthy donors. Only in-frame clones appear in the TCRdb table, and some are missing; sequencing was by immunoSEQ multiplex PCR. The table has about 98,000 clones, about four fifths seen once. The sequencing sample was made of PBMCs. The receptor source for this set is a human donor in good health. Each CDR3 is given with its conserved first and last residue. Fields, in order: clone size, V gene, J gene, D gene, CDR3 DNA, CDR3 protein. The D gene is left open where the match is weak. Size tells how often a clone was seen (once, few, many) or the class of an expanded clone, and some rows leave it out.

clone_size: .
v_call: TRBV19
j_call: TRBJ2-7
d_call: TRBD2
cdr3_nt: TGTGCCAGTACCGACCGACGGACTAGCGGCTCCTACGAGCAGTACTTC
cdr3_aa: CASTDRRTSGSYEQYF

clone_size: .
v_call: TRBV6-5
j_call: TRBJ1-1
d_call: .
cdr3_nt: TGTGCCAGCAGTTTCCTCCTCCTGGACAGTCCCACTGAAGCTTTCTTT
cdr3_aa: CASSFLLLDSPTEAFF

clone_size: .
v_call: TRBV11-2
j_call: TRBJ1-4
d_call: .
cdr3_nt: TGTGCCAGCAGCATTCAAGGCTGGGGCGGTGAAAAACTGTTTTTT
cdr3_aa: CASSIQGWGGEKLFF

clone_size: .
v_call: TRBV5-4
j_call: TRBJ2-2
d_call: .
cdr3_nt: TGTGCCAGCAGCCCAACCTCTACTAGCACCGGGGAGCTGTTTTTT
cdr3_aa: CASSPTSTSTGELFF

clone_size: few
v_call: TRBV5-1
j_call: TRBJ1-1
d_call: .
cdr3_nt: TGCGCCAGCCGGACAGATCAGGGCACTGAAGCTTTCTTT
cdr3_aa: CASRTDQGTEAFF

clone_size: few
v_call: TRBV7-2
j_call: TRBJ2-5
d_call: TRBD1
cdr3_nt: TGTGCCAGCAGCCAGGCCGGGACAGAACAAGAGACCCAGTACTTC
cdr3_aa: CASSQAGTEQETQYF

clone_size: .
v_call: TRBV30
j_call: TRBJ2-7
d_call: .
cdr3_nt: TGTGCCTGGAGTGTACTCGCGGGGGCCCTCGGACAGTACTTC
cdr3_aa: CAWSVLAGALGQYF

clone_size: once
v_call: TRBV15
j_call: TRBJ1-2
d_call: .
cdr3_nt: TGTGCCACCAGCGTAGGGGCGGGGGACTATGGCTACACCTTC
cdr3_aa: CATSVGAGDYGYTF

clone_size: .
v_call: TRBV11-3
j_call: TRBJ2-7
d_call: TRBD1
cdr3_nt: TGTGCCAGCAGGACGGTTCCTCCGGACAGGGAGATATCCTACGAGCAGTACTTC
cdr3_aa: CASRTVPPDREISYEQYF

clone_size: .
v_call: TRBV4-2
j_call: TRBJ2-7
d_call: TRBD1
cdr3_nt: TGTGCCAGCAGCCAACAGGGACAGGCCTCCTACGAGCAGTACTTC
cdr3_aa: CASSQQGQASYEQYF

clone_size: once
v_call: TRBV30
j_call: TRBJ1-3
d_call: .
cdr3_nt: TGTGCCTGGAATCCTCCAGGGAACACCATATATTTT
cdr3_aa: CAWNPPGNTIYF

clone_size: .
v_call: TRBV5-1
j_call: TRBJ2-3
d_call: TRBD1
cdr3_nt: TGCGCCAGCAGCTTAAGGGGACAGGGGATCACAGATACGCAGTATTTT
cdr3_aa: CASSLRGQGITDTQYF

clone_size: .
v_call: TRBV7-9
j_call: TRBJ2-1
d_call: TRBD2
cdr3_nt: TGTGCCAGCAGCCCCCCGAGACTAGCGACCTACAATGAGCAGTTCTTC
cdr3_aa: CASSPPRLATYNEQFF

clone_size: .
v_call: TRBV2
j_call: TRBJ2-5
d_call: TRBD2
cdr3_nt: TGTGCCAGCATGGCGGGGGGGCTTGAGACCCAGTACTTC
cdr3_aa: CASMAGGLETQYF

clone_size: .
v_call: TRBV27
j_call: TRBJ1-1
d_call: .
cdr3_nt: TGTGCCAGCAGTTTATCGATATCGGAGACTAGAACTGCTGAAGCTTTCTTT
cdr3_aa: CASSLSISETRTAEAFF

clone_size: .
v_call: TRBV5-1
j_call: TRBJ2-7
d_call: TRBD2
cdr3_nt: TGCGCCAGCAAGCTTATTAGCGGGGGGCACTCCTACGAGCAGTACTTC
cdr3_aa: CASKLISGGHSYEQYF

clone_size: once
v_call: TRBV7-9
j_call: TRBJ1-5
d_call: TRBD1
cdr3_nt: TGTGCCAGCAGCCCATCCGACAGGGGAGGTCAGCCCCAGCATTTT
cdr3_aa: CASSPSDRGGQPQHF

clone_size: .
v_call: TRBV5-6
j_call: TRBJ2-7
d_call: .
cdr3_nt: TGTGCCAGCAGCCGTTGGTTGAGCTCCTACGAGCAGTACTTC
cdr3_aa: CASSRWLSSYEQYF

clone_size: .
v_call: TRBV7-9
j_call: TRBJ2-7
d_call: .
cdr3_nt: TGTTCCAGCAGCACGACAGCTTACGAGCAGTACTTC
cdr3_aa: CSSSTTAYEQYF

clone_size: once
v_call: TRBV18
j_call: TRBJ2-5
d_call: TRBD1
cdr3_nt: TGTGCCAGCTCACCACAACGGACAGGGCAAGAGACCCAGTACTTC
cdr3_aa: CASSPQRTGQETQYF

clone_size: .
v_call: TRBV14
j_call: TRBJ2-6
d_call: .
cdr3_nt: TGTGCCAGCAGCCGCCTGCCGGGGGCTGGGGCCAACGTCCTGACTTTC
cdr3_aa: CASSRLPGAGANVLTF

clone_size: few
v_call: TRBV7-9
j_call: TRBJ1-4
d_call: .
cdr3_nt: TGTGCCAGCAGCTTAAGACAGCAGAATGAAAAACTGTTTTTT
cdr3_aa: CASSLRQQNEKLFF

clone_size: .
v_call: TRBV7-9
j_call: TRBJ1-1
d_call: .
cdr3_nt: TGTGCCAGCACCTGGTTATTACAGGGTGGCACTGAAGCTTTCTTT
cdr3_aa: CASTWLLQGGTEAFF

clone_size: .
v_call: TRBV19
j_call: TRBJ2-1
d_call: TRBD1
cdr3_nt: TGTGCCAGTGGTGTTCAGGGGGCTTTGCTGGGAAATGAGCAGTTCTTC
cdr3_aa: CASGVQGALLGNEQFF

clone_size: .
v_call: TRBV7-2
j_call: TRBJ2-1
d_call: TRBD2
cdr3_nt: TGTGCCAGCAGGTATCGGACTAGCGGTTACAATGAGCAGTTCTTC
cdr3_aa: CASRYRTSGYNEQFF

clone_size: .
v_call: TRBV19
j_call: TRBJ1-3
d_call: .
cdr3_nt: TGTGCCAGTAACTCAGGATCTGGAAACACCATATATTTT
cdr3_aa: CASNSGSGNTIYF

clone_size: .
v_call: TRBV11-2
j_call: TRBJ1-1
d_call: .
cdr3_nt: TGTGCCAGCAGCTTAGCCTCCTCCGGCACTGAAGCTTTCTTT
cdr3_aa: CASSLASSGTEAFF

clone_size: .
v_call: TRBV7-2
j_call: TRBJ2-7
d_call: .
cdr3_nt: TGTGCCAGCAGCTTAGGGCCAGGATCCCCCTACGAGCAGTACTTC
cdr3_aa: CASSLGPGSPYEQYF

clone_size: .
v_call: TRBV7-7
j_call: TRBJ2-7
d_call: TRBD1
cdr3_nt: TGTGCCAGCAGCTTAGGGGGACAGGGTGGCGAGCAGTACTTC
cdr3_aa: CASSLGGQGGEQYF

clone_size: few
v_call: TRBV25-1
j_call: TRBJ1-4
d_call: .
cdr3_nt: TGTGCCAGCAGTGAATGGGCGGGGGATAATGAAAAACTGTTTTTT
cdr3_aa: CASSEWAGDNEKLFF

clone_size: .
v_call: TRBV28
j_call: TRBJ1-1
d_call: .
cdr3_nt: TGTGCCAGCAGCGATTCCTCACAGGGCCTGAACACTGAAGCTTTCTTT
cdr3_aa: CASSDSSQGLNTEAFF

clone_size: .
v_call: TRBV10-2
j_call: TRBJ2-2
d_call: .
cdr3_nt: TGCGCCAGCAGTGATAGAGCGCGTGATGGGGAGCTGTTTTTT
cdr3_aa: CASSDRARDGELFF

clone_size: .
v_call: TRBV6-6
j_call: TRBJ1-3
d_call: .
cdr3_nt: TGTGCCAGCAGGGGAGGGATATCTGGAAACACCATATATTTT
cdr3_aa: CASRGGISGNTIYF

clone_size: .
v_call: TRBV27
j_call: TRBJ2-7
d_call: .
cdr3_nt: TGTGCCAGCAGTTCAAGGGGCTGGTACGAGCAGTACTTC
cdr3_aa: CASSSRGWYEQYF

clone_size: .
v_call: TRBV5-1
j_call: TRBJ2-1
d_call: TRBD2
cdr3_nt: TGCGCCAGCAGCGCCGACCAAAAGAAATCCGGGACTAGCGGGCTCCAGCAGTTCTTC
cdr3_aa: CASSADQKKSGTSGLQQFF

clone_size: .
v_call: TRBV7-9
j_call: TRBJ1-2
d_call: .
cdr3_nt: TGTGCCAGCAGCCCCGGTGGAGGCTATGGCTACACCTTC
cdr3_aa: CASSPGGGYGYTF

clone_size: .
v_call: TRBV29-1
j_call: TRBJ2-5
d_call: TRBD2
cdr3_nt: TGCAGCGTGGCGGGGGGCCCAGAGACCCAGTACTTC
cdr3_aa: CSVAGGPETQYF

clone_size: .
v_call: TRBV27
j_call: TRBJ2-7
d_call: .
cdr3_nt: TGTGCCAGCAGTTTAAAGCAAGGGGGTGGGTACGAGCAGTACTTC
cdr3_aa: CASSLKQGGGYEQYF

clone_size: .
v_call: TRBV7-8
j_call: TRBJ2-7
d_call: TRBD2
cdr3_nt: TGTGCCAGCAGCAACCCCCGGGACTACTCCTACGAGCAGTACTTC
cdr3_aa: CASSNPRDYSYEQYF

clone_size: few
v_call: TRBV4-3
j_call: TRBJ1-1
d_call: TRBD1
cdr3_nt: TGCGCCAGCAGCCAATCCCGGACAGGGGGCGGTCGGGACACTGAAGCTTTCTTT
cdr3_aa: CASSQSRTGGGRDTEAFF

clone_size: .
v_call: TRBV6-5
j_call: TRBJ1-1
d_call: .
cdr3_nt: TGTGCCAGCAAGGAGGCCTTATGGTTT
cdr3_aa: CASKEALWF

clone_size: .
v_call: TRBV7-8
j_call: TRBJ2-7
d_call: .
cdr3_nt: TGTGCCAGCAGCCCCTACGAGGGGGGGGGTTACGAGCAGTACTTC
cdr3_aa: CASSPYEGGGYEQYF

clone_size: .
v_call: TRBV6-6
j_call: TRBJ1-2
d_call: TRBD1
cdr3_nt: TGTGCCAGCAGTTACTTGAATCCGGGACAGGGCGGTGGCTACACCTTC
cdr3_aa: CASSYLNPGQGGGYTF

clone_size: once
v_call: TRBV19
j_call: TRBJ2-2
d_call: TRBD2
cdr3_nt: TGTGCCAGTAGTTGGAATAGCGGGATAGGCACCGGGGAGCTGTTTTTT
cdr3_aa: CASSWNSGIGTGELFF

clone_size: once
v_call: TRBV5-6
j_call: TRBJ2-3
d_call: TRBD2
cdr3_nt: TGTGCCAGCAGCTTTCTATCACTAGCGGCTAGCACAGATACGCAGTATTTT
cdr3_aa: CASSFLSLAASTDTQYF

clone_size: few
v_call: TRBV6-1
j_call: TRBJ2-7
d_call: TRBD1
cdr3_nt: TGTGCCAGCAGTGACGCGCGGGACAGGGGATCCTACGAGCAGTACTTC
cdr3_aa: CASSDARDRGSYEQYF

clone_size: .
v_call: TRBV11-3
j_call: TRBJ2-2
d_call: .
cdr3_nt: TGTGCCAGCAGCCCCGTGTTTGGGCCTCGGACCGGGGAGCTGTTTTTT
cdr3_aa: CASSPVFGPRTGELFF

clone_size: few
v_call: TRBV11-2
j_call: TRBJ2-7
d_call: .
cdr3_nt: TGTGCCAGCAGCTTAAACGGGGTTGGCGAGCAGTACTTC
cdr3_aa: CASSLNGVGEQYF

clone_size: few
v_call: TRBV27
j_call: TRBJ1-1
d_call: .
cdr3_nt: TGTGCCAGCAGTTTAAGGAGAACTGAAGCTTTCTTT
cdr3_aa: CASSLRRTEAFF

clone_size: .
v_call: TRBV2
j_call: TRBJ1-2
d_call: .
cdr3_nt: TGTGCCAGCAGCTTCGAGGGCACTCGTGGCTACACCTTC
cdr3_aa: CASSFEGTRGYTF

clone_size: .
v_call: TRBV4-3
j_call: TRBJ2-1
d_call: TRBD2
cdr3_nt: TGCGCCAGCAGCCAAGGCCTAGCGGGAGTTAAGATGTATGAGCAGTTCTTC
cdr3_aa: CASSQGLAGVKMYEQFF

clone_size: .
v_call: TRBV5-4
j_call: TRBJ1-6
d_call: .
cdr3_nt: TGTGCCAGCAGCTTGTTGGACAGTAATTCACCCCTCCACTTT
cdr3_aa: CASSLLDSNSPLHF

clone_size: .
v_call: TRBV6-5
j_call: TRBJ2-3
d_call: TRBD2
cdr3_nt: TGTGCCAGCAGTTCCACCGGGACTAGAGGAACAGATACGCAGTATTTT
cdr3_aa: CASSSTGTRGTDTQYF

clone_size: .
v_call: TRBV7-6
j_call: TRBJ2-1
d_call: TRBD2
cdr3_nt: TGTGCCAGCAGCCAGGGACTAGCGGGGGGGCGAAATGAGCAGTTCTTC
cdr3_aa: CASSQGLAGGRNEQFF

clone_size: .
v_call: TRBV19
j_call: TRBJ1-5
d_call: .
cdr3_nt: TGTGCCACCCGGCCCTCAGGCCACGATCAGCCCCAGCATTTT
cdr3_aa: CATRPSGHDQPQHF

clone_size: .
v_call: TRBV7-8
j_call: TRBJ2-3
d_call: .
cdr3_nt: TGTGCCAGCAGACCCTACGGGGGTAGCACAGATACGCAGTATTTT
cdr3_aa: CASRPYGGSTDTQYF

clone_size: once
v_call: TRBV11-2
j_call: TRBJ2-3
d_call: TRBD1
cdr3_nt: TGTGCCAGCAGCTTAGGTCGCAGGGGGCGCCGGGATACGCAGTATTTT
cdr3_aa: CASSLGRRGRRDTQYF

clone_size: few
v_call: TRBV2
j_call: TRBJ1-2
d_call: .
cdr3_nt: TGTGCCAGCAGTGAAATTTCGGGGGGTGGCTACACCTTC
cdr3_aa: CASSEISGGGYTF

clone_size: .
v_call: TRBV18
j_call: TRBJ2-1
d_call: .
cdr3_nt: TGTGCCAGCGGAGGGGTTGTTTCTAACTCCTACAATGAGCAGTTCTTC
cdr3_aa: CASGGVVSNSYNEQFF